The entry below gives a single T cell receptor beta chain sequence along with its context. The antigen remains unidentified. One junction end disagrees with the germline gene, perhaps due to a read error. Germline CDR1 is DFQATT and CDR2 is SNEGSKA (reference sequence). The CDR3 has 13 amino acids. The record originates from a study of blood T cells in healthy people across ages. Study results and limitations: Measured against age, TCR beta diversity per million T cells decreased in a roughly linear manner.

Samples each yielded at least 5 micrograms of total RNA. Next came a second PCR, run for about 6 to 11 cycles, which used a sample-barcoded 5' primer along with a J-beta primer mix. A template-switch adaptor containing 12 random nucleotides labeled each cDNA molecule. There were at least 3 million CDR3-containing paired-end reads obtained from each sample. TCRdb used MiXCR to reprocess the 5' RACE reads, holding one entry per CDR3 protein. Seen here are over 1,300,000 distinct CDR3 sequences, around 59% observed once, and the top ten hold 5% to 7%. The rearrangement joins TRBV20-1 to TRBJ2-1; D is undetermined. The clonotype originates from a man aged 18 to 30 in good health. Sequencing was carried out using blood. The CDR3 sequence: CSARAVRRNEQFF. The CDR3 nucleotides read TGCAGTGCGAGAGCCGTTAGGAGAAATGAGCAGTTCTTC.